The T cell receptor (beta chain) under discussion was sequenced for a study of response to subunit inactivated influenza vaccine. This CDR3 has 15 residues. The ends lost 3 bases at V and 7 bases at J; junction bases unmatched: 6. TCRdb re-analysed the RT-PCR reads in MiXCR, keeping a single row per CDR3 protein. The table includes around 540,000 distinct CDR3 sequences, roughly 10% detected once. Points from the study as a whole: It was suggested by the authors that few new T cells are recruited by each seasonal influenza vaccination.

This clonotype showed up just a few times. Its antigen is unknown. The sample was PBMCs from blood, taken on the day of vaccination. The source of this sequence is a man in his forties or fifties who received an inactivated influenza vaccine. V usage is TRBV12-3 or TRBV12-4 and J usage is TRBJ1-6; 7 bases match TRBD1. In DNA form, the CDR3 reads TGTGCCAGCAGTTTGGTTGGACAGGCAAATTCACCCCTCCACTTT. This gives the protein CASSLVGQANSPLHF.